This T cell receptor beta chain was captured by sequencing in a study of T cells in Graves' hyperthyroidism and ophthalmopathy (dated by TCRdb to about 2019). Regarding the complete study: Peripheral blood was sampled at the time of initial diagnosis, prior to any treatment. Thyroid tissue and blood T-cell repertoires from six Graves' hyperthyroidism patients were also compared in the study. The approximately 100 discovery patients were divided at random into training and test sets in a 7:3 ratio. After sampling, hyperthyroidism patients received methimazole starting at 30 mg daily, and ophthalmopathy patients received high-dose intravenous methylprednisolone. Whether ophthalmopathy could be predicted prospectively was tested in an independent validation cohort made up of under 20 hyperthyroidism patients plus 17 patients who later progressed to ophthalmopathy. TCR V-J signatures able to tell the groups apart were searched for in a discovery cohort of 100 patients, of whom over 40 had Graves' ophthalmopathy and about 60 had stable Graves' hyperthyroidism. The paper reports TCR Vbeta CDR3 sequencing of 140 or so peripheral blood samples: approximately 41 ophthalmopathy, fewer than 85 hyperthyroidism and approximately 17 progressor patients.

What the work shows at the level of the full study, not this receptor alone: Blood samples also contained most of the expanded thyroid clonotypes (frequency above 0.001), which suggests that blood repertoires may reflect thyroid immune responses. Ophthalmopathy was separated from stable hyperthyroidism by a 13 V-J signature model, with about 88% sensitivity and 81% to 82% specificity obtained in cross-validation and 80%/75% obtained in testing. Sample size was not statistically predetermined, and investigators were not blinded to group allocation. In validation, the model predicted progression to ophthalmopathy a median of 6.5 months before onset, with around 70% sensitivity and 72.22% specificity.

Graves' hyperthyroidism was defined as stable when no progression to ophthalmopathy occurred over 18 months of follow-up. Hyperthyroidism patients were newly diagnosed, had a disease duration of under 2 months, and were aged 18 to 65 years. The study excluded patients with uncontrolled infections, other autoimmune diseases, pregnancy or lactation. Clinical symptoms, serum thyroxine and TRAb, thyroid ultrasound, and orbital computed tomography formed the basis for the diagnoses. PBMCs were isolated from more than 8 ml of fresh peripheral blood by Ficoll-Paque density gradient centrifugation. Total RNA was extracted using Trizol reagent, and RNA quality was assessed on an Agilent 2100 Bioanalyzer. The germline V gene (reference sequence) supplies CDR1 DFQATT and CDR2 SNEGSKA. Between the V and J ends, shortened by 3 bases and 2 bases respectively, the junction contains 8 bases. Taken from cysteine to phenylalanine, the CDR3 has 12 residues. Of the read, only the CDR3 DNA is kept; its 36 bases are in frame from base 1.

At least ten counts were recorded for this clonotype. Its binding antigen is unknown. No quality values exist for individual bases; no much larger clone is one base distant. The TCR beta CDR3 regions were amplified from RNA transcripts. A first-round RT-PCR of the TCR CDR3 used the HTBI primer set with the Qiagen OneStep RT-PCR kit. A second multiplex PCR round built the libraries, followed by size selection and purification. Paired-end sequencing of the libraries was performed with 100 bp reads on an Illumina HiSeq2000. In the original analysis: SOAPnuke was used to process the raw data, throwing out any read that contained adapters or uncalled bases, had a mean Phred below 15, or lacked an exact constant-primer or identifier match. COPE v1.2.5 was used to merge the high-quality paired reads, and each unique nucleotide sequence was defined as a clonotype. MiTCR v1.1 was used to align clonotypes to the IMGT TRBV, TRBD and TRBJ reference segments. The analysis was restricted to V-J combinations with a frequency above 0.0001, which together covered 99% to 99.2% of the repertoires. The TCS score was defined as the ratio of F50 (clonal expansion) to E x V (chaos), calculated using BLOSUM62-based TCRdist between CDR3 peptides within each V-J. Welch's t-statistics and random forest reduced 500 to 550 V-J features to about 13, which were used in a naive Bayes classifier (R e1071). TCRdb reworked the public reads: Q25 trimming with fastp, MiXCR clone assembly, productive beta chains retained. When rows share a CDR3 protein, they turn into one entry using the most common DNA and genes. The authors' filters were not applied to this entry. The sample table shows fewer than 800,000 distinct CDR3 sequences, and about a sixth are seen once. 8.4% of the sample is in the top ten clones.

The TCR originated in a man between 18 and 29 years old with Graves' hyperthyroidism. This sequence uses TRBV20-1 and TRBJ2-7; the D segment is perhaps TRBD1 or TRBD2, each sharing 6 matched bases. Source material: blood. The sequenced DNA: TGCAGTGCTAGCGGGGGCACCTACGAGCAGTACTTC. Its translation reads: CSASGGTYEQYF.